What follows are 13 T cell receptor beta chains derived from one specimen sequenced in a study of OX40 agonist ivuxolimab in advanced cancers. The protocol was immunoSEQ multiplex PCR, while the TCRdb copy is restricted to in-frame clones and leaves out a portion. The sample comprises about 75,000 clones, approximately 85% of which are singletons, and around a sixth rests with the top ten. This sample comprised CD4+ or CD8+ T cells sorted from blood, obtained in a trial of the OX40 agonist ivuxolimab. These receptors came from an adult with an advanced solid tumor such as melanoma, head and neck, liver or kidney cancer.

This clone was counted a few times. This chain links TRBV10-3 with TRBJ1-5; D gene uncertain. Germline-derived CDR1 and CDR2 are ENHRY and SYGVKD. V lost 2 bases to trimming and J lost 0 bases, with 5 bases between them. The CDR3 spans 14 residues. CDR3 protein: CAISEGLSNQPQHF. The CDR3 region has the DNA TGTGCCATCAGTGAGGGTCTTAGCAATCAGCCCCAGCATTTT.

A note on this clone: The sample contains more than one DNA sequence encoding this CDR3. The chain links TRBV11-3 to TRBJ2-3; D is undetermined. V was shortened by 5 bases and J by 1 base, with 4 bases between the two germline ends. The CDR3 is made up of 12 amino acids. Germline lookup yields CDR1 SGHNT and CDR2 YENEEA. CDR3 nucleotides: TGTGCCAGCAGCACCCGCACAGATACGCAGTATTTT. Translating it yields CASSTRTDTQYF.

This rearrangement joins TRBV4-1 to TRBJ1-1; D may be TRBD1 (6 bases). This CDR3 region has 17 residues. Germline loops: CDR1 MGHRA, CDR2 YSYEKL. The V and J ends lost 3 bases and 1 base respectively, with 18 bases between them. This CDR3 is CASSHGQGSNENTEAFF. For the CDR3, the DNA is TGCGCCAGCAGCCACGGGCAGGGGTCAAACGAGAACACTGAAGCTTTCTTT.

The CDR3 DNA reads as TGTGCCAGCAGTGAGGGGCTATCCACAGATACGCAGTATTTT. It is translated as CASSEGLSTDTQYF. The chain is built from TRBV6-1 and TRBJ2-3, with D perhaps TRBD1 (5 bases). V was clipped by 3 bases and J by 2 bases, with 9 bases between them. The CDR3 covers 14 residues. CDR1 MNHNS and CDR2 SASEGT come from the germline V gene.

The CDR3 reads CASRSGLAGGLTTGELFF. The CDR3 region has the DNA TGTGCCAGCAGGTCGGGACTAGCGGGAGGTCTGACCACCGGGGAGCTGTTTTTT. The V and J genes are TRBV28 and TRBJ2-2, with TRBD2 matching 15 bases. This CDR3 is built from 18 residues. Trimming cost V 6 bases and J 4 bases; bases outside gene matches: 9. Germline-derived CDR1 and CDR2 are MDHEN and SYDVKM.

V is TRBV4-1 and J is TRBJ2-3; unclear D gene. Trimming cost V 4 bases and J 0 bases, with 23 bases left between them. The CDR3 is made up of 19 amino acids. Germline assignment: CDR1 MGHRA and CDR2 YSYEKL. The CDR3 loop is CASSRTLAQTSGSTDTQYF. The CDR3 bases are TGCGCCAGCAGCCGAACCCTCGCGCAGACGTCCGGGAGCACAGATACGCAGTATTTT.

The V call is TRBV2, the J call TRBJ2-7; 7 bases fit TRBD1. The CDR3 is 13 residues long. Germline values: CDR1 SNHLY, CDR2 FYNNEI. The V and J ends lost 7 bases and 1 base, in that order; junction bases with no gene match: 4. Here the CDR3 reads CASTWDSSYEQYF. The DNA of the CDR3 is TGTGCCAGCACATGGGACAGTTCCTACGAGCAGTACTTC. The variable domain in full, with the rest retrieved from reference TRBV2 and TRBJ2-7, is EPEVTQTPSHQVTQMGQEVILRCVPISNHLYFYWYRQILGQKVEFLVSFYNNEISEKSEIFDDQFSVERPDGSNFTLKIRSTKLEDSAMYFCASTWDSSYEQYFGPGTRLTVT.

The gene calls are TRBV5-1 and TRBJ2-7, with D hard to call. The CDR3 runs to 12 residues. Germline V CDR1 and CDR2: SGHRS, YFSETQ. Deletions cut 0 bases from V and 6 bases from J, with 7 bases between. CDR3 sequence (DNA): TGCGCCAGCAGCTTGGAAGGGTTCGAGCAGTACTTC. It translates to CASSLEGFEQYF.

The chain is built from TRBV6-5 and TRBJ2-5, with D maybe TRBD2 (6 bases). The CDR3 extends over 11 amino acids. Trimming left V 3 bases short and J 10 bases short, with 9 bases between. Germline lookup yields CDR1 MNHEY and CDR2 SVGAGI. CDR3 sequence: CASSYGRFQYF. CDR3 nucleotide sequence: TGTGCCAGCAGTTATGGGAGGTTCCAGTACTTC.

V and J are TRBV19 and TRBJ2-1; no definite D call. The CDR3 has 14 amino acids. Trimming left V 5 bases short and J 1 base short, with 9 bases between. Germline loops: CDR1 LNHDA, CDR2 SQIVND (reference sequence). CDR3 DNA sequence: TGTGCCAGTAGTTTGCAGTATTCCTACAATGAGCAGTTCTTC. It specifies CASSLQYSYNEQFF. The entire variable domain, with the rest obtained from reference TRBV19 and TRBJ2-1, is as follows: DGGITQSPKYLFRKEGQNVTLSCEQNLNHDAMYWYRQDPGQGLRLIYYSQIVNDFQKGDIAEGYSVSREKKESFPLTVTSAQKNPTAFYLCASSLQYSYNEQFFGPGTRLTVL.

This chain uses TRBV15 with TRBJ1-1; possible D gene TRBD1, 6 bases. Trimming removed 5 bases from V and 8 bases from J, with 15 bases in between. From germline, CDR1 is LNHNV and CDR2 YYDKDF (reference sequence). There are 13 residues in the CDR3. The CDR3 sequence: CATSAQGREEAFF. Here the CDR3 DNA reads TGTGCCACCAGCGCCCAGGGGCGCGAGGAAGCTTTCTTT.

The chain carries TRBV11-3 and TRBJ1-2; no firm D call. This CDR3 has 15 residues. Between the trimmed V and J ends, which lost 1 base and 5 bases, there was a span of 14 bases. Per the germline V gene, CDR1 is SGHNT and CDR2 is YENEEA. The DNA of the CDR3 is TGTGCCAGCAGCTTAGGCCACACTGAACTGTATGGCTACACCTTC. It specifies CASSLGHTELYGYTF.

The chain uses TRBV19 and TRBJ1-2; D might be TRBD1 (6 bases). Germline V gene sequence: CDR1 LNHDA, CDR2 SQIVND (reference sequence). The V end was cut by 7 bases, the J end by 3 bases, with 18 bases between. The CDR3 is made up of 15 amino acids. This chain's CDR3 is CASIPQGRGHYGYTF. CDR3 coding DNA: TGTGCCAGTATTCCACAGGGACGGGGCCACTATGGCTACACCTTC.